Below, 28 T cell receptor beta chains from the same sample are listed, as sequenced in a study of cytomegalovirus exposure and HLA in healthy donors. 60 Vbeta and 13 Jbeta primers were used in PCR. TCRdb's copy holds only in-frame clones and misses some; the assay was immunoSEQ multiplex PCR. The sample holds over 95,000 clones, more than 70% seen once. The sample was PBMCs. The receptors stem from a female donor in good health and CMV-seronegative.

V usage is TRBV7-9 and J usage is TRBJ1-5, with no clear D. Looked up from germline, CDR1 is SEHNR and CDR2 is FQNEAQ (reference sequence). The CDR3 has 12 amino acids. The V and J ends lost 1 base and 7 bases respectively, with 5 bases between them. The CDR3 spells CASSLGSQPQHF. The CDR3 DNA reads TGTGCCAGCAGCTTAGGAAGCCAGCCCCAGCATTTT.

About this clone itself: Other DNA sequences within the sample encode an identical CDR3. The rearrangement links TRBV20-1 to TRBJ2-5; D is uncertain. Germline loops: CDR1 DFQATT, CDR2 SNEGSKA (reference sequence). This CDR3 spans 10 amino acids. V was shortened by 3 bases and J by 5 bases, with 4 bases between the two germline ends. CDR3: CSASLETQYF. The DNA of the CDR3 is TGCAGTGCTAGCCTGGAGACCCAGTACTTC.

In regard to this clone: The junction departs from the called germline gene at one end, perhaps through a read error. V is TRBV7-9 and J is TRBJ1-3, with D possibly being TRBD1 (5 bases). The V gene's germline CDR1 is SEHNR and CDR2 FQNEAQ (reference sequence). The CDR3 has 15 amino acids. The CDR3: CSSSQSGLSGNTIYF. DNA of the CDR3: TGTTCCAGCAGCCAGTCAGGGTTAAGTGGAAACACCATATATTTT.

This clone was seen just once. The chain joins TRBV5-1 to TRBJ2-7, with a weak D call TRBD1 (6 bases). The CDR3 loop spans 14 amino acids. The V gene's germline CDR1 is SGHRS and CDR2 YFSETQ. Trimming removed 4 bases at V and 0 bases at J, with 11 bases between. CDR3 residues: CASSKDSLSYEQYF. CDR3 nucleotide sequence: TGCGCCAGCAGCAAGGACAGCCTCTCCTACGAGCAGTACTTC.

The V call is TRBV28, the J call TRBJ2-2, with 8 nucleotides matching TRBD1. Germline CDR1 is MDHEN and CDR2 is SYDVKM. Trimming at V came to 11 bases and at J to 7 bases, leaving 12 bases not matched to a gene. This CDR3 is built from 14 residues. CDR3 region: CACAKTGENGELFF. The CDR3 DNA sequence: TGTGCCTGTGCGAAGACAGGGGAAAACGGGGAGCTGTTTTTT. Supplemented by reference TRBV28 and TRBJ2-2, the full variable domain reads DVKVTQSSRYLVKRTGEKVFLECVQDMDHENMFWYRQDPGLGLRLIYFSYDVKMKEKGDIPEGYSVSREKKERFSLILESASTNQTSMYLCACAKTGENGELFFGEGSRLTVL.

The chain recombines TRBV10-3 with TRBJ1-2; D is ambiguous. V gave up 2 bases and J gave up 3 bases, with 7 bases separating them. The CDR3 length is 13 residues. Germline CDR1 reads ENHRY; CDR2 reads SYGVKD. The DNA for the CDR3 is TGTGCCATCAGTGAGCGTACGGACTATGGCTACACCTTC. Protein: CAISERTDYGYTF.

This chain uses TRBV7-9 with TRBJ2-5; 7 bases map to TRBD1. The ends lost 5 bases at V and 2 bases at J; junction bases unmatched: 5. Germline loops: CDR1 SEHNR, CDR2 FQNEAQ (reference sequence). There are 14 residues in the CDR3. As DNA, the CDR3 is TGTGCCAGCAGCCCTGGACAGGCGCAAGAGACCCAGTACTTC. Its translation is CASSPGQAQETQYF.

This clone occurred once. This chain joins TRBV6-1 and TRBJ2-4; 7 nucleotides agree with TRBD1. CDR1 and CDR2 from the germline V gene are MNHNS and SASEGT. The V and J ends lost 2 bases and 3 bases, in that order; junction bases with no gene match: 4. The CDR3 has 15 residues. The CDR3 DNA reads as TGTGCCAGCAGTGAATTAGGGACAGACAAAAACATTCAGTACTTC. It specifies CASSELGTDKNIQYF.

The rearrangement links TRBV9 to TRBJ2-5; D is unclear. The DNA end is a closer match to TRBJ2-7, so the J assignment may be wrong. The CDR3 sequence is 13 residues long. CDR1 and CDR2 (germline): SGDLS, YYNGEE. The CDR3 nucleotides are TGTGCCAGCAGCGTGAGACCAGGCTACGAGCAGTACTTC. Translated: CASSVRPGYEQYF.

This chain connects TRBV18 to TRBJ1-3; possible D gene TRBD1, 5 bases. The ends were cut back, 3 bases at V and 0 bases at J, with 15 bases in the middle. The CDR3 runs to 17 residues. Germline CDR1 reads KGHSH; CDR2 reads LQKENI. The DNA for the CDR3 is TGTGCCAGCTCACCGAGCAGGGCTCAGAGCTCTGGAAACACCATATATTTT. Translated: CASSPSRAQSSGNTIYF. Drawing the rest from reference TRBV18 and TRBJ1-3, the complete variable domain is NAGVMQNPRHLVRRRGQEARLRCSPMKGHSHVYWYRQLPEEGLKFMVYLQKENIIDESGMPKERFSAEFPKEGPSILRIQQVVRGDSAAYFCASSPSRAQSSGNTIYFGEGSWLTVV.

This chain uses TRBV7-2 with TRBJ2-1, with TRBD2 matching 14 bases. The length of the CDR3 is 17 residues. Germline V gives CDR1 SGHTA, CDR2 FQGNSA. Trimming removed 5 bases from V and 8 bases from J; junction bases left unmatched: 11. CDR3 residues: CASSLLLTSGRVHEQFF. CDR3 in DNA: TGTGCCAGCAGCCTTCTCTTGACTAGCGGGAGGGTCCATGAGCAGTTCTTC.

The V call is TRBV11-2, the J call TRBJ1-4; no clear D. The CDR3 covers 13 residues. Germline V gene lookup returns CDR1 SGHAT and CDR2 FQNNGV. The ends were cut back, 5 bases at V and 8 bases at J, with 12 bases in the middle. The CDR3 nucleotides are TGTGCCAGCAGCCAGAACCCTCCCGAAAAACTGTTTTTT. As protein: CASSQNPPEKLFF.

CDR3 in DNA: TGTGCCAGCAGTTCGGAACCCGTTGCCCTAGGGACCCAGTACTTC. This codes for CASSSEPVALGTQYF. V gene TRBV27 combines with J gene TRBJ2-5; D uncertain. There are 15 residues in the CDR3. From germline, CDR1 is MNHEY and CDR2 SMNVEV (reference sequence). Deletions cut 4 bases from V and 7 bases from J, with 19 bases between.

CDR3 sequence: CASSRGGQETQYF. The CDR3 region has the DNA TGCGCCAGCAGCCGGGGAGGCCAAGAGACCCAGTACTTC. V is TRBV10-1 and J is TRBJ2-5; D might be TRBD2 (6 bases). The CDR3 contains 13 residues. V was clipped by 6 bases and J by 1 base, with 9 bases between them. The V gene's germline CDR1 is WNHNN and CDR2 SYGVQD (reference sequence).

V is TRBV6-6 and J is TRBJ1-5, with TRBD1 as a possible D gene (6 bases). The V gene lost 2 bases and the J gene lost 5 bases, with 10 bases spanning the gap. Germline CDR1 is MNHNY and CDR2 is SVGAGI (reference sequence). There are 14 residues in the CDR3. The chain's CDR3 is CASSYRDTHQPQHF. CDR3 DNA sequence: TGTGCCAGCAGTTACCGGGACACCCATCAGCCCCAGCATTTT.

This clone has just one count. The chain couples TRBV6-6 to TRBJ2-5; tentative D call: TRBD1 (5 bases). The CDR3 length is 15 residues. Germline values: CDR1 MNHNY, CDR2 SVGAGI (reference sequence). Between the trimmed V and J ends, which lost 2 bases and 2 bases, there was a span of 12 bases. The CDR3 bases are TGTGCCAGCAGTTACGGGGCCAGACAACAAGAGACCCAGTACTTC. This encodes CASSYGARQQETQYF.

The V and J genes are TRBV6-1 and TRBJ1-2; no firm D call. The germline gives CDR1 MNHNS, CDR2 SASEGT. V shed 3 bases and J shed 10 bases, with 18 bases lying between them. The CDR3 is 14 residues long. The chain's CDR3 is CASSDGGRLTYYTF. The DNA of the CDR3 is TGTGCCAGCAGTGATGGCGGCAGACTCACTTACTACACCTTC.

The genes are TRBV9 and TRBJ1-4; 7 nucleotides agree with TRBD1. The CDR3 consists of 16 residues. Trimming removed 3 bases from V and 7 bases from J; junction bases left unmatched: 12. The V gene's germline CDR1 is SGDLS and CDR2 YYNGEE. This CDR3 is CASSERQGGSSEKLFF. CDR3 nucleotide sequence: TGTGCCAGCAGCGAAAGACAGGGCGGTTCTAGTGAAAAACTGTTTTTT.

The V gene is TRBV20-1, the J gene TRBJ1-1; TRBD1 aligns across 9 bases. Germline CDR1 DFQATT, CDR2 SNEGSKA (reference sequence). V was clipped by 1 base and J by 11 bases; unmatched bases: 2. This CDR3 region has 11 residues. CDR3 in DNA: TGCAGTGCTAGAGGGGACAGGGCGGCTTTCTTT. Residues: CSARGDRAAFF.

The rearrangement links TRBV5-1 to TRBJ2-6; unclear D gene. From germline, CDR1 is SGHRS and CDR2 YFSETQ. This CDR3 comprises 17 residues. The V gene lost 0 bases and the J gene lost 0 bases, with 10 bases spanning the gap. CDR3 sequence: CASSLAEAHSGANVLTF. The CDR3 DNA sequence: TGCGCCAGCAGCTTGGCCGAAGCCCACTCTGGGGCCAACGTCCTGACTTTC.

The V and J genes are TRBV4-3 and TRBJ1-2; 10 bases line up with TRBD1. Per germline, CDR1 LGHNA and CDR2 YSLEER. V dropped 1 base and J dropped 6; count of bases not matched to a gene: 2. This CDR3 is built from 14 residues. The CDR3 nucleotides are TGCGCCAGCAGCCAAGCGGGGACAGGGGATGGCTACACCTTC. Translating it yields CASSQAGTGDGYTF.

The gene calls are TRBV7-9 and TRBJ2-7; D is perhaps TRBD2 (5 bases). The length of the CDR3 is 13 residues. V was clipped by 11 bases and J by 4 bases, with 18 bases between them. Germline-derived CDR1 and CDR2 are SEHNR and FQNEAQ (reference sequence). DNA of the CDR3: TGTGCCGCTACGGCCGCCGGGAAATACGAGCAGTACTTC. Amino acids: CAATAAGKYEQYF. Combining the CDR3 with reference TRBV7-9 and TRBJ2-7 gives the whole variable domain DTGVSQNPRHKITKRGQNVTFRCDPISEHNRLYWYRQTLGQGPEFLTYFQNEAQLEKSRLLSDRFSAERPKGSFSTLEIQRTEQGDSAMYLCAATAAGKYEQYFGPGTRLTVT.

The V and J genes are TRBV7-2 and TRBJ2-3, with a weak D call TRBD2 (6 bases). The germline gives CDR1 SGHTA, CDR2 FQGNSA. V was pared by 1 base and J by 9 bases, with 14 bases between. This CDR3 has 14 residues. The CDR3 sequence is CASSLVEGTTTQYF. In DNA, the CDR3 is TGTGCCAGCAGCTTAGTGGAGGGGACGACAACGCAGTATTTT.

This sequence joins TRBV18 and TRBJ1-1; D perhaps matches TRBD1 (6 bases). Germline V lookup: CDR1 KGHSH, CDR2 LQKENI. Trimming removed 1 base from V and 5 bases from J, with 20 bases in between. CDR3 length equals 17 residues. CDR3 DNA sequence: TGTGCCAGCTCACCACGGTTGCGACAGGCAGAGGGTACTGAAGCTTTCTTT. Residues: CASSPRLRQAEGTEAFF.

The genes are TRBV6-1 and TRBJ1-2, with 7 bases matching TRBD1. V shed 7 bases, J shed 3 bases, and the junction held 8 bases outside the gene matches. The germline CDR1 and CDR2 sequences are MNHNS and SASEGT. This CDR3 contains 14 residues. The CDR3 region has the DNA TGTGCCAGCACCCGAAACAGGGGTGACTATGGCTACACCTTC. This translates into CASTRNRGDYGYTF.

This clone was detected only once. The V call is TRBV4-1, the J call TRBJ1-6; D gene ambiguous. The CDR3 extends over 16 amino acids. Deletions cut 5 bases from V and 7 bases from J, with 18 bases between. Germline CDR1 is MGHRA and CDR2 is YSYEKL. The CDR3 region is CASSSPLAGLNSPLHF. The CDR3 DNA reads as TGCGCCAGCAGCTCTCCCCTCGCGGGTCTCAATTCACCCCTCCACTTT.

This clone was seen once. The gene calls are TRBV18 and TRBJ2-1; tentatively, D is TRBD1 (6 bases). Trimming pared 3 bases from V and 2 bases from J, leaving 14 bases between. CDR1 and CDR2 from the germline V gene are KGHSH and LQKENI. The CDR3 has 16 amino acids. The CDR3 nucleotides read TGTGCCAGCTCACCCCTCATGGCAGGGGCCTACAATGAGCAGTTCTTC. Encoded protein: CASSPLMAGAYNEQFF.

In this sample, this clone turned up once. The rearrangement joins TRBV5-1 to TRBJ2-1, with 7 bases fitting TRBD2. V was clipped by 6 bases and J by 10 bases; unmatched bases: 16. The germline V gene encodes CDR1 SGHRS and CDR2 YFSETQ. The CDR3 totals 15 residues. This CDR3 reads CASTVGDYLVREQFF. The CDR3 DNA reads TGCGCCAGCACCGTAGGGGACTACCTGGTCAGGGAGCAGTTCTTC.